This TCR beta chain was captured in a study of beta chain features in type 1 diabetes. Blood was drawn once from each donor into heparinised tubes. The draws averaged about 120 mL. Sorted cells reached over 98% purity in every population. Comment on this clone: Its specificity is unknown.

Expressed TCRB transcripts got sequenced, as all isolated RNA was reverse transcribed. Produced via immunoSEQ multiplex PCR; TCRdb's table is partial and in-frame only. The data hold some 410,000 clones, with approximately 10% observed a single time. Points from the study as a whole: For type 1 diabetes patients, VDJ junctions showed fewer insertions and more deletions.

Germline V CDR1 and CDR2: MNHEY, SMNVEV (reference sequence). V lost 2 bases to trimming and J lost 4 bases; unmatched junction nucleotides: 9. CDR3 size: 16 residues. The clonotype comes from a woman aged 18-30 years in good health. The rearrangement joins TRBV27 to TRBJ2-3, with 7 nucleotides matching TRBD2. Material: naive CD4+ T cells from blood. This CDR3 is CASSLSRLASADTQYF. As DNA, the CDR3 is TGTGCCAGCAGTTTAAGTCGACTAGCTTCGGCAGATACGCAGTATTTT.